This TCR beta chain was identified during a study of blood T cell repertoires in COVID-19. Study overall: Italy, Spain and the United States were the sources of the convalescent and acute COVID-19 samples. PBMCs, B-cell-depleted T cells, or T cells were the source of the cDNA or gDNA that made up the material.

Germline values: CDR1 SNHLY, CDR2 FYNNEI. The junction had 11 bases not matched to a gene; V was cut back by 6 bases and J by 7 bases. This CDR3 has 14 amino acids. Original processing methods: Reference gene primer amplification gave estimated nucleated cell counts. Here immunoSEQ multiplex PCR was the method, and the copy in TCRdb shows in-frame clones only, minus some. For V, J and clone size, that table is used; D and trimming come from the DNA. The sample shows around 64,000 clones, around nine tenths of them seen only once. The sequenced sample was peripheral blood. The clonotype was recovered from a woman over 75 with acute or convalescent COVID-19. The rearrangement uses TRBV2 and TRBJ1-2; TRBD1 matches at 7 bases. The CDR3 loop is CASRDPGGGGGYTF. The DNA of the CDR3 is TGTGCCAGCAGGGACCCCGGAGGGGGCGGTGGCTACACCTTC.